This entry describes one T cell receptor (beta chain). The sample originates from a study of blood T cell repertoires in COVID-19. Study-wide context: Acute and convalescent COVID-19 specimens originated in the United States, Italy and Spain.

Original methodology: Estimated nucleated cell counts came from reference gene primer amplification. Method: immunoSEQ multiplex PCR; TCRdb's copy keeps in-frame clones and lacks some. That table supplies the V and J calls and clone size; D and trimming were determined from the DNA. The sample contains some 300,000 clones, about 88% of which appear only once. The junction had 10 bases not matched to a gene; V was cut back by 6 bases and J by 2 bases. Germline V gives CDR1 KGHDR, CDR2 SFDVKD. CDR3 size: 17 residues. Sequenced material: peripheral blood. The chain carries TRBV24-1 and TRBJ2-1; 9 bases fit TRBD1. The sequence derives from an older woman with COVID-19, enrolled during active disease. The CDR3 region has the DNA TGTGCCACCAGTAAAATAATACAGGGGGCTGCCTACAATGAGCAGTTCTTC. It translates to CATSKIIQGAAYNEQFF.